This TCR beta chain originates from a study of human T cells and chemical hapten exposure. About the research overall: Minor volume differences among pooled libraries chiefly drove per-sample TCR yield variation.

The starting material, unfractionated whole blood, was used for total RNA extraction. Each cDNA molecule in the library carried unique molecular identifiers. As processed by the authors: Between about 23,224 and 700,000 TCRs appeared in each sample, and the median stood at around 92,000. Each CDR3 protein gets one entry after TCRdb re-called the 5' RACE reads with MiXCR. The V and J calls and clone size are TCRdb's, not the authors'. The repertoire has about 140,000 distinct CDR3 sequences, around 4% of them found once; the top ten carry under 1.5%. This clonotype was detected ten times or more. Its antigen is not identified. Study-wide results and caveats: Following DPC sensitization, TCRs present above 1 in 1000 frequency showed no change.

Trimming took 6 bases from V and 4 from J, leaving 15 bases between them. The CDR3 has 14 residues. Germline CDR1 MNHNY, CDR2 SVGAGI (reference sequence). The TCR comes from a female donor in good health. This chain joins TRBV6-6 and TRBJ1-1, with unresolved D. CDR3 residues: CASRSGSQATEAFF. In DNA form, the CDR3 reads TGTGCCAGCAGATCGGGCAGTCAGGCCACTGAAGCTTTCTTT.